Reported below is one T cell receptor beta chain. Its antigen remains unidentified. Only in-frame clones appear in the TCRdb table, and some are missing; sequencing was by immunoSEQ multiplex PCR. The table records 180,000 or so clones, about 90% of them present only once. The V gene lost 0 bases and the J gene lost 7 bases, with 4 bases spanning the gap. This CDR3 is built from 11 residues. From germline, CDR1 is DFQATT and CDR2 SNEGSKA (reference sequence). The data stem from a study of T cell responses to AZD1222 COVID-19 vaccine. General study findings and limits: Seropositive AZD1222 recipients at baseline numbered only 5 or 6. Mostly white British, mostly female donors; authors suggested clonal diversity may be underestimated. Elevations in Spike-specific TCR breadth and depth followed administration of two AZD1222 doses. The CD4 TCRs associated with vaccination extended across spike and predominated at 160-218 and 743-854.

The sequenced sample was peripheral blood, obtained 28 days after the second AZD1222 dose. V gene TRBV20-1 combines with J gene TRBJ1-5; D is uncertain. The receptor's source is an adult who received the AZD1222 COVID-19 vaccine. CDR3 residues: CSAREGQPQHF. DNA for the CDR3: TGCAGTGCTAGAGAAGGGCAGCCCCAGCATTTT.